This entry lists 32 T cell receptor beta chains sequenced from one sample in a study of T cell responses to AZD1222 COVID-19 vaccine. Clones were sequenced by immunoSEQ multiplex PCR, and TCRdb holds only the in-frame ones, with some missing. The table has fewer than 150,000 clones, approximately 90% seen once. This specimen consisted of peripheral blood, obtained 28 days after the second AZD1222 dose. Receptor source: an adult who received the AZD1222 COVID-19 vaccine.

The gene calls are TRBV18 and TRBJ1-5, with D perhaps TRBD1 (5 bases). Trimming left V 0 bases short and J 4 bases short, with 10 bases between. Germline loops: CDR1 KGHSH, CDR2 LQKENI. The CDR3 is 15 residues long. The CDR3 loop is CASSPPGTVNQPQHF. DNA of the CDR3: TGTGCCAGCTCACCACCCGGGACCGTTAATCAGCCCCAGCATTTT.

The V and J genes are TRBV7-9 and TRBJ1-3; tentative D call: TRBD1 (5 bases). Germline CDR1 is SEHNR and CDR2 is FQNEAQ (reference sequence). The CDR3 totals 14 residues. V was trimmed by 2 bases and J by 2 bases, leaving 7 bases between them. Here the CDR3 DNA reads TGTGCCAGCAGCTTATCACAGGCTGGAAACACCATATATTTT. It specifies CASSLSQAGNTIYF.

The chain joins TRBV18 to TRBJ1-2; 9 bases map to TRBD1. Germline assignment: CDR1 KGHSH and CDR2 LQKENI. The CDR3 loop spans 14 amino acids. Germline trimming cut 3 bases from V and 5 bases from J; bases unmatched to any gene: 4. CDR3 nucleotide sequence: TGTGCCAGCTCACCCCGGACAGGGGATTATGGCTACACCTTC. Its translation is CASSPRTGDYGYTF.

The rearrangement uses TRBV7-2 and TRBJ1-2, with 8 positions matching TRBD1. There are 13 residues in the CDR3. Per germline, CDR1 SGHTA and CDR2 FQGNSA. Trimming removed 3 bases from V and 8 bases from J; junction bases left unmatched: 5. The CDR3 here is CASSFQGAEGYTF. The DNA for the CDR3 is TGTGCCAGCAGCTTCCAGGGGGCTGAGGGCTACACCTTC.

The chain couples TRBV14 to TRBJ1-2, with a weak D call TRBD1 (6 bases). The CDR3 is 14 amino acids. V gave up 4 bases and J gave up 12 bases, with 21 bases separating them. Germline CDR1 SGHDN, CDR2 FVKESK. This CDR3 is CASSPNRQASRHTF. The CDR3 DNA is TGTGCCAGCAGCCCTAACCGACAGGCCTCTCGTCACACCTTC.

The chain carries TRBV9 and TRBJ2-1; D ambiguous. The CDR3 is 13 amino acids. Trimming cost V 1 base and J 4 bases, with 6 bases left between them. Germline CDR1 and CDR2: SGDLS and YYNGEE. CDR3 in DNA: TGTGCCAGCAGCGTATCCATATACAATGAGCAGTTCTTC. Protein sequence: CASSVSIYNEQFF. Variable domain in full (rest from reference TRBV9 and TRBJ2-1): DSGVTQTPKHLITATGQRVTLRCSPRSGDLSVYWYQQSLDQGLQFLIQYYNGEERAKGNILERFSAQQFPDLHSELNLSSLELGDSALYFCASSVSIYNEQFFGPGTRLTVL.

This clone was detected only a few times. The rearrangement links TRBV4-2 to TRBJ1-1, with no clear D. Trimming stripped 0 bases from V and 5 bases from J, with 10 bases between. The CDR3 is made up of 14 amino acids. CDR1 and CDR2 from the germline V gene are LGHNA and YNFKEQ. This CDR3 is CASSQDLVETEAFF. CDR3 DNA sequence: TGTGCCAGCAGCCAAGATCTGGTGGAGACTGAAGCTTTCTTT.

The chain employs TRBV19 and TRBJ2-3; 8 nucleotides agree with TRBD2. J gave up 4 bases and V 9 bases, and 9 bases lay outside the gene matches. The germline gives CDR1 LNHDA, CDR2 SQIVND (reference sequence). The CDR3 totals 14 residues. The CDR3 DNA reads TGTGCCAGCGGCCAGCGGGAGAGCTCAGATACGCAGTATTTT. This encodes CASGQRESSDTQYF. Based on the CDR3 plus reference TRBV19 and TRBJ2-3, the full variable domain is DGGITQSPKYLFRKEGQNVTLSCEQNLNHDAMYWYRQDPGQGLRLIYYSQIVNDFQKGDIAEGYSVSREKKESFPLTVTSAQKNPTAFYLCASGQRESSDTQYFGPGTRLTVL.

This chain links TRBV6-5 with TRBJ1-1; 8 nucleotides match TRBD1. CDR3 size: 15 residues. Germline V gene lookup returns CDR1 MNHEY and CDR2 SVGAGI. V lost 0 bases and J lost 3; bases outside the gene matches: 3. The CDR3 nucleotides read TGTGCCAGCAGTTACTCACAACAGGGGGACACTGAAGCTTTCTTT. Amino acids: CASSYSQQGDTEAFF.

The chain is built from TRBV4-2 and TRBJ1-4; D is perhaps TRBD1 (5 bases). The length of the CDR3 is 15 residues. Germline V gene sequence: CDR1 LGHNA, CDR2 YNFKEQ. Trimming cost V 0 bases and J 8 bases, with 13 bases left between them. The CDR3 DNA reads as TGTGCCAGCAGCCAAGACGGGCAGGGAGGAGAAAAACTGTTTTTT. Protein product: CASSQDGQGGEKLFF.

The rearrangement joins TRBV29-1 to TRBJ1-1, with a weak D call TRBD1 (6 bases). Deletions cut 6 bases from V and 3 bases from J, with 17 bases between. Germline lookup yields CDR1 SQVTM and CDR2 ANQGSEA. This CDR3 is 14 amino acids long. The DNA of the CDR3 is TGCAGCGTAAAAGGGGACAACATTTACACTGAAGCTTTCTTT. Translation: CSVKGDNIYTEAFF.

The chain has TRBV4-2 and TRBJ2-3; D perhaps matches TRBD1 (5 bases). The V end lost 1 base, the J end lost 2 bases, and 13 bases lay between the germline ends. Germline V gives CDR1 LGHNA, CDR2 YNFKEQ. This CDR3 has 16 residues. For the CDR3, the DNA is TGTGCCAGCAGCCAAGTTGGGGCAGTCTCCACAGATACGCAGTATTTT. Translating gives CASSQVGAVSTDTQYF.

This clone was seen a few times. This chain uses TRBV19 with TRBJ1-2, with D perhaps matching TRBD1 (5 bases). This CDR3 is 14 amino acids long. Germline V lookup: CDR1 LNHDA, CDR2 SQIVND (reference sequence). Trimming left V 4 bases short and J 5 bases short, with 14 bases between. CDR3 sequence reads: CASSRADSGYGYTF. CDR3 nucleotides: TGTGCCAGTAGTAGAGCCGACAGCGGATATGGCTACACCTTC.

The V gene is TRBV27, the J gene TRBJ1-1, with TRBD1 matching over 10 bases. The germline V gene encodes CDR1 MNHEY and CDR2 SMNVEV (reference sequence). The CDR3 has 15 residues. Losses at the gene ends were 4 bases for V and 4 bases for J; bases not matched to a gene: 6. The chain's CDR3 is CASSSGQGDGTEAFF. CDR3 nucleotide sequence: TGTGCCAGCAGTTCCGGACAGGGGGATGGCACTGAAGCTTTCTTT.

The chain employs TRBV4-1 and TRBJ1-2; no firm D call. The CDR3 runs 14 residues. V lost 0 bases and J lost 7, with 12 bases in between. Germline CDR1 MGHRA, CDR2 YSYEKL. The CDR3 loop is CASSQETAWVGYTF. The CDR3 DNA reads as TGCGCCAGCAGCCAAGAGACGGCCTGGGTTGGCTACACCTTC.

This clone was picked up one time. V gene TRBV5-1 combines with J gene TRBJ2-1; 10 nucleotides align to TRBD2. V shed 0 bases and J 7 bases; nucleotides not matched to a gene: 7. Germline V gene lookup returns CDR1 SGHRS and CDR2 YFSETQ. The CDR3 loop spans 16 amino acids. This CDR3 is CASSLVVSGGNNEQFF. The CDR3 coding sequence is TGCGCCAGCAGCTTGGTAGTTAGCGGGGGGAATAATGAGCAGTTCTTC.

The V and J genes are TRBV30 and TRBJ1-5; D gene uncertain. Germline V lookup: CDR1 GTSNPN, CDR2 SVGIG (reference sequence). There are 14 residues in the CDR3. Trimming left V 0 bases short and J 7 bases short, with 13 bases between. The CDR3 region is CAWSVLGREQPQHF. The DNA of the CDR3 is TGTGCCTGGAGTGTACTTGGGAGGGAACAGCCCCAGCATTTT.

This chain connects TRBV7-2 to TRBJ1-4; no definite D call. The V end lost 1 base, the J end lost 8 bases, and 11 bases lay between the germline ends. CDR3 length equals 14 residues. Germline V gives CDR1 SGHTA, CDR2 FQGNSA. CDR3 loop: CASSLGPLEEKLFF. Written as DNA, the CDR3 is TGTGCCAGCAGCTTAGGTCCCCTCGAGGAAAAACTGTTTTTT.

The rearrangement joins TRBV30 to TRBJ1-2; 7 bases are a match to TRBD1. The CDR3 length is 14 residues. J lost 6 bases, V lost 0 bases, and 7 bases had no gene match. Germline lookup yields CDR1 GTSNPN and CDR2 SVGIG (reference sequence). Written as DNA, the CDR3 is TGTGCCTGGAGTGTTGGCAGGGGGTGGGATGGCTACACCTTC. It codes for CAWSVGRGWDGYTF.

The chain uses TRBV11-2 and TRBJ2-7; no reliable D call. Trimming left V 5 bases short and J 7 bases short, with 12 bases between. Germline CDR1 reads SGHAT; CDR2 reads FQNNGV. CDR3 length: 12 amino acids. CDR3 sequence (DNA): TGTGCCAGCAGCCTCCGTACAAGGGAGCAGTACTTC. It encodes CASSLRTREQYF.

This clone was counted only a few times. The V gene is TRBV7-9, the J gene TRBJ2-2; D call uncertain. The CDR3 covers 14 residues. V dropped 1 base and J dropped 2 bases, with 5 bases sitting between them. The germline V gene has CDR1 SEHNR and CDR2 FQNEAQ (reference sequence). The CDR3 nucleotides read TGTGCCAGCAGCTTAGGGTCTAACACCGGGGAGCTGTTTTTT. Translated, it gives CASSLGSNTGELFF.

V is TRBV30 and J is TRBJ1-3; no clear D gene. Germline V gene sequence: CDR1 GTSNPN, CDR2 SVGIG (reference sequence). This CDR3 is built from 13 residues. Trimming stripped 0 bases from V and 4 bases from J, with 7 bases between. The CDR3 nucleotides read TGTGCCTGGAGTGTCGTCTCCGGAAACACCATATATTTT. Amino acid sequence: CAWSVVSGNTIYF. Full variable domain (rest looked up from reference TRBV30 and TRBJ1-3): SQTIHQWPATLVQPVGSPLSLECTVEGTSNPNLYWYRQAAGRGLQLLFYSVGIGQISSEVPQNLSASRPQDRQFILSSKKLLLSDSGFYLCAWSVVSGNTIYFGEGSWLTVV.

The rearrangement uses TRBV5-5 and TRBJ2-1; 10 nucleotides match TRBD1. Germline CDR1 SGHKS, CDR2 YYEKEE (reference sequence). V was clipped by 4 bases and J by 6 bases; unmatched bases: 7. This CDR3 is built from 15 residues. As DNA, the CDR3 is TGTGCCAGCAGCCTAACCGGGACAGGGGTCAATGAGCAGTTCTTC. This encodes CASSLTGTGVNEQFF.

The gene calls are TRBV4-1 and TRBJ2-5, with 9 bases that match TRBD2. This CDR3 has 17 residues. V lost 2 bases to trimming and J lost 5 bases; unmatched junction nucleotides: 12. Germline V gene lookup returns CDR1 MGHRA and CDR2 YSYEKL. CDR3 region: CASSQLALAGSRETQYF. The CDR3 DNA is TGCGCCAGCAGCCAATTGGCTCTAGCGGGGTCCCGGGAGACCCAGTACTTC.

The J gene is TRBJ2-1, the V gene TRBV7-8, with D perhaps being TRBD1 or TRBD2 (5 bases each). Germline values: CDR1 SGHVS, CDR2 FQNEAQ. The CDR3 loop spans 16 amino acids. Trimming took 5 bases from V and 0 from J, leaving 14 bases between them. The CDR3 loop reads CASSPGTVSSYNEQFF. The CDR3 DNA is TGTGCCAGCAGCCCCGGGACGGTGAGCTCCTACAATGAGCAGTTCTTC.

The chain is built from TRBV6-5 and TRBJ1-1; TRBD1 might be the D (5 bases). This CDR3 is 16 amino acids long. V was cut by 0 bases and J by 6 bases, with 17 bases left in between. Per germline, CDR1 MNHEY and CDR2 SVGAGI. In DNA, the CDR3 is TGTGCCAGCAGTTACTCAGGGGCAGGCAGGTGGCCTGAAGCTTTCTTT. Its protein is CASSYSGAGRWPEAFF.

This rearrangement joins TRBV4-3 to TRBJ1-2; TRBD1 matches 7 bases. The junction had 7 bases not matched to a gene; V was cut back by 0 bases and J by 6 bases. Germline V lookup: CDR1 LGHNA, CDR2 YSLEER. The CDR3 has 15 amino acids. In DNA form, the CDR3 reads TGCGCCAGCAGCCAAGATAGGGCAGGGGGGAATGGCTACACCTTC. This translates into CASSQDRAGGNGYTF.

The chain links TRBV5-1 to TRBJ2-3, with D maybe TRBD2 (6 bases). Trimming shortened V by 0 bases and J by 5 bases, and 13 bases separated the two germline ends. Germline V gives CDR1 SGHRS, CDR2 YFSETQ. The CDR3 covers 15 residues. CDR3 in amino acids: CASSLVATGVDTQYF. In DNA, the CDR3 is TGCGCCAGCAGCTTGGTGGCGACGGGGGTAGATACGCAGTATTTT.

This clone was recorded only once. The gene calls are TRBV5-5 and TRBJ1-2; D ambiguous. V lost 0 bases and J lost 2, with 8 bases in between. The CDR3 contains 14 residues. In germline, CDR1 is SGHKS, CDR2 YYEKEE (reference sequence). CDR3 loop: CASSLVHENYGYTF. DNA of the CDR3: TGTGCCAGCAGCTTGGTACACGAAAACTATGGCTACACCTTC. The entire variable domain, with the rest obtained from reference TRBV5-5 and TRBJ1-2, is as follows: DAGVTQSPTHLIKTRGQQVTLRCSPISGHKSVSWYQQVLGQGPQFIFQYYEKEERGRGNFPDRFSARQFPNYSSELNVNALLLGDSALYLCASSLVHENYGYTFGSGTRLTVV.

The chain has TRBV19 and TRBJ1-1; D gene unclear. The V and J ends lost 5 bases and 10 bases respectively, with 17 bases between them. Germline loops: CDR1 LNHDA, CDR2 SQIVND (reference sequence). The CDR3 is made up of 13 amino acids. CDR3 DNA: TGTGCCAGTAGTCCTGGACCGGCCCGGAGAGCTTTCTTT. It yields the protein CASSPGPARRAFF. The full variable domain, with the rest looked up from reference TRBV19 and TRBJ1-1, is DGGITQSPKYLFRKEGQNVTLSCEQNLNHDAMYWYRQDPGQGLRLIYYSQIVNDFQKGDIAEGYSVSREKKESFPLTVTSAQKNPTAFYLCASSPGPARRAFFGQGTRLTVV.

This rearrangement joins TRBV7-9 to TRBJ1-1, with D unresolved. The CDR3 has 14 residues. CDR1 SEHNR and CDR2 FQNEAQ come from the germline V gene (reference sequence). V lost 2 bases and J lost 6, with 13 bases in between. The DNA for the CDR3 is TGTGCCAGCAGCTTAAGAACCAAGCGGGCTGAAGCTTTCTTT. Its protein product is CASSLRTKRAEAFF.

The chain employs TRBV28 and TRBJ1-2, with 9 bases identical to TRBD1. CDR3 length: 14 residues. Germline V gene sequence: CDR1 MDHEN, CDR2 SYDVKM. V gave up 6 bases and J gave up 4 bases; unmatched junction bases: 6. DNA of the CDR3: TGTGCCAGCAGATTTGAGGGACAGGGCTATGGCTACACCTTC. It translates to CASRFEGQGYGYTF.